These 26 T cell receptor beta chains originate from one sample sequenced in a study of blood T cell repertoires in COVID-19. Generated by immunoSEQ multiplex PCR, the TCRdb table keeps only in-frame clones and is missing some. The table shows some 89,000 clones, with around three quarters occurring only once. What was sequenced was peripheral blood. The source of these receptors is a man between 65 and 79 years old with acute or convalescent COVID-19.

This clone is a singleton in its sample. The chain joins TRBV4-1 to TRBJ2-3; 9 bases line up with TRBD2. The length of the CDR3 is 14 residues. The V gene's germline CDR1 is MGHRA and CDR2 YSYEKL. After removal of 1 base from V and 6 bases from J, the junction contained 2 bases not matched to a gene. The CDR3 protein is CASSQAAGGDTQYF. In DNA form, the CDR3 reads TGCGCCAGCAGCCAAGCCGCGGGGGGGGATACGCAGTATTTT.

This chain uses TRBV29-1 with TRBJ2-3; D is undetermined. The germline gives CDR1 SQVTM, CDR2 ANQGSEA. Trimming took 6 bases from V and 8 from J, leaving 12 bases between them. This CDR3 has 11 amino acids. This CDR3 reads CSVPTPGTQYF. In DNA form, the CDR3 reads TGCAGCGTCCCTACGCCGGGTACGCAGTATTTT.

The sample holds a few counts of this clone. V is TRBV13 and J is TRBJ1-2, with 8 bases that match TRBD1. The germline V gene encodes CDR1 PRHDT and CDR2 FYEKMQ (reference sequence). The CDR3 runs to 16 residues. V trimming: 1 base; J trimming: 5 bases; junction bases outside the gene matches: 9. In nucleotides, the CDR3 is TGTGCCAGCAGCTTAGACGGACAGGGCGTTGGGTATGGCTACACCTTC. Amino acids: CASSLDGQGVGYGYTF.

This clone was seen only once. The rearrangement joins TRBV19 to TRBJ1-4, with 11 bases matching TRBD1. V lost 6 bases to trimming and J lost 1 base; unmatched junction nucleotides: 10. CDR3 size: 18 residues. Germline CDR1 reads LNHDA; CDR2 reads SQIVND (reference sequence). As DNA, the CDR3 is TGTGCCAGTAGCCCTCTGGACAGGGGGCGCGGAACTAATGAAAAACTGTTTTTT. The encoded protein is CASSPLDRGRGTNEKLFF.

V and J are TRBV5-1 and TRBJ2-2, with TRBD1 matching over 7 bases. Germline V gives CDR1 SGHRS, CDR2 YFSETQ. The CDR3 is 16 residues long. V was clipped by 0 bases and J by 5 bases; unmatched bases: 7. Here the CDR3 reads CASSLAEAGGTGELFF. CDR3 sequence (DNA): TGCGCCAGCAGCTTGGCCGAGGCAGGGGGTACCGGGGAGCTGTTTTTT.

This chain joins TRBV5-1 and TRBJ1-2; TRBD1 matches 8 bases. This CDR3 region has 16 residues. Germline CDR1 reads SGHRS; CDR2 reads YFSETQ. V gave up 3 bases and J gave up 7 bases; unmatched junction bases: 14. Here the CDR3 DNA reads TGCGCCAGCAGCTGGAATCCGGAGGACAGGGTGGGTGGCTACACCTTC. Translation: CASSWNPEDRVGGYTF.

The rearrangement uses TRBV5-4 and TRBJ2-2, with a weak D call TRBD1 (5 bases). The CDR3 is 17 residues long. Germline lookup yields CDR1 SGHNT and CDR2 YYREEE (reference sequence). V lost 5 bases and J lost 3, with 20 bases in between. The CDR3 bases are TGTGCCAGCAGACCAGGGTCTACCGCTGGGTACACCGGGGAGCTGTTTTTT. Translation: CASRPGSTAGYTGELFF.

The chain carries TRBV30 and TRBJ1-1; 9 bases align to TRBD1. With V trimmed by 4 bases and J by 11 bases, 11 bases remained unmatched. The CDR3 covers 13 residues. In germline, CDR1 is GTSNPN, CDR2 SVGIG (reference sequence). In DNA, the CDR3 is TGTGCCTGGACGTCCGACAGGGGGGTCGAGGCTTTCTTT. Its protein product is CAWTSDRGVEAFF. The full variable domain, in which reference TRBV30 and TRBJ1-1 provide the parts outside the CDR3, is SQTIHQWPATLVQPVGSPLSLECTVEGTSNPNLYWYRQAAGRGLQLLFYSVGIGQISSEVPQNLSASRPQDRQFILSSKKLLLSDSGFYLCAWTSDRGVEAFFGQGTRLTVV.

This chain joins TRBV28 and TRBJ1-2; tentatively, D is TRBD1 (5 bases). This CDR3 region has 13 residues. CDR1 is MDHEN and CDR2 is SYDVKM in the germline V gene. V lost 5 bases, J lost 5 bases, and 12 bases lay in between. CDR3 in amino acids: CASSGAQGYGYTF. In DNA, the CDR3 is TGTGCCAGCAGTGGGGCCCAGGGATATGGCTACACCTTC.

The chain employs TRBV5-6 and TRBJ2-2, with TRBD2 as a possible D gene (5 bases). The germline V gene encodes CDR1 SGHDT and CDR2 YYEEEE. CDR3 length: 14 amino acids. Trimming stripped 0 bases from V and 7 bases from J, with 10 bases between. CDR3 sequence (DNA): TGTGCCAGCAGCTTGGGGACTGGATACGGGGAGCTGTTTTTT. Amino acids: CASSLGTGYGELFF.

The rearrangement joins TRBV29-1 to TRBJ2-7; a weak D match, TRBD1 (5 bases). Trimming stripped 7 bases from V and 0 bases from J, with 13 bases between. Germline V lookup: CDR1 SQVTM, CDR2 ANQGSEA. The CDR3 has 13 residues. The CDR3 DNA is TGCAGCGCCGTCACACAGGACTCCTACGAGCAGTACGTC. Translation gives CSAVTQDSYEQYV.

The chain couples TRBV6-2 or TRBV6-3 to TRBJ1-5; 9 nucleotides line up with TRBD1. CDR1 and CDR2 (germline): MNHEY, SVGEGT. J gave up 10 bases and V 5 bases, and 6 bases lay outside the gene matches. CDR3 length equals 13 residues. For the CDR3, the DNA is TGTGCCAGCAGTAGACAGGGGGTTGGACCCCAGCATTTT. As protein: CASSRQGVGPQHF.

The chain recombines TRBV2 with TRBJ1-5; 9 nucleotides agree with TRBD1. The junction had 4 bases not matched to a gene; V was cut back by 8 bases and J by 2 bases. The germline CDR1 and CDR2 sequences are SNHLY and FYNNEI. The CDR3 is 14 residues long. The CDR3 DNA reads as TGTGCCAGCGCGGACAGGGGAGGCAATCAGCCCCAGCATTTT. It encodes CASADRGGNQPQHF.

This rearrangement joins TRBV2 to TRBJ1-1; possible D gene TRBD1, 5 bases. Germline CDR1 reads SNHLY; CDR2 reads FYNNEI. V was clipped by 3 bases and J by 5 bases, with 10 bases between them. The CDR3 has 13 amino acids. The CDR3 here is CASSEGGETEAFF. CDR3 nucleotides: TGTGCCAGCAGTGAGGGAGGGGAAACTGAAGCTTTCTTT.

The chain joins TRBV19 to TRBJ1-1, with D perhaps TRBD1 (5 bases). Germline CDR1 is LNHDA and CDR2 is SQIVND (reference sequence). Trimming shortened V by 5 bases and J by 1 base, and 11 bases separated the two germline ends. This CDR3 contains 14 residues. The CDR3 DNA is TGTGCCAGTAGTCTGCTCGGGGGGAACACTGAAGCTTTCTTT. As protein: CASSLLGGNTEAFF. Filled out from reference TRBV19 and TRBJ1-1, the complete variable domain reads DGGITQSPKYLFRKEGQNVTLSCEQNLNHDAMYWYRQDPGQGLRLIYYSQIVNDFQKGDIAEGYSVSREKKESFPLTVTSAQKNPTAFYLCASSLLGGNTEAFFGQGTRLTVV.

This chain joins TRBV6-1 and TRBJ1-2, with TRBD1 as a possible D gene (6 bases). The V end was cut by 5 bases, the J end by 6 bases, with 13 bases between. Germline CDR1 MNHNS, CDR2 SASEGT. The CDR3 extends over 13 amino acids. The DNA for the CDR3 is TGTGCCAGCAGTTCTACAGGGATCGATGGCTACACCTTC. Protein product: CASSSTGIDGYTF.

CDR3 sequence reads: CASSPIGGPSEKLFF. CDR3 DNA sequence: TGTGCCAGCAGCCCGATCGGGGGTCCTAGTGAAAAACTGTTTTTT. The chain links TRBV6-5 to TRBJ1-4; tentatively, D is TRBD1 (5 bases). There are 15 residues in the CDR3. Between the trimmed V and J ends, which lost 6 bases and 7 bases, there was a span of 18 bases. The V gene's germline CDR1 is MNHEY and CDR2 SVGAGI.

This chain joins TRBV5-1 and TRBJ1-4, with D possibly matching TRBD1 (5 bases). Germline-derived CDR1 and CDR2 are SGHRS and YFSETQ. V lost 0 bases to trimming and J lost 8 bases, with 11 bases between them. The CDR3 spans 14 residues. For the CDR3, the DNA is TGCGCCAGCAGCTTGGCCGGTCAGGGAGAAAAACTGTTTTTT. Residues: CASSLAGQGEKLFF.

In this sample, this clone turned up once. J is TRBJ2-2 and V is TRBV15, with D maybe TRBD1 (5 bases). Germline values: CDR1 LNHNV, CDR2 YYDKDF (reference sequence). CDR3 length: 14 residues. The V and J ends lost 8 bases and 1 base respectively, with 11 bases between them. CDR3 sequence (DNA): TGTGCCACCCAACCTACAGGGAACACCGGGGAGCTGTTTTTT. This translates into CATQPTGNTGELFF.

The CDR3 loop reads CASGDFSEAFF. The DNA for the CDR3 is TGTGCCAGCGGCGACTTTTCTGAAGCTTTCTTT. The V and J genes are TRBV3-1 (or the pseudogene TRBV3-2) and TRBJ1-1; no clear D. CDR1 is LGHDT, CDR2 YNNKEL, per germline (reference sequence). V dropped 8 bases and J dropped 6 bases, with 10 bases sitting between them. The CDR3 consists of 11 residues.

There are a few counts of this clone. The chain employs TRBV4-2 and TRBJ1-5; TRBD1 is a possible D gene (5 bases). Germline V lookup: CDR1 LGHNA, CDR2 YNFKEQ. The CDR3 extends over 15 amino acids. V gave up 4 bases and J gave up 1 base, with 11 bases separating them. CDR3: CASSLRRGSNQPQHF. CDR3 nucleotide sequence: TGTGCCAGCAGCCTTCGAAGGGGAAGCAATCAGCCCCAGCATTTT.

The chain joins TRBV24-1 to TRBJ1-6; the match to TRBD1 covers 7 bases. CDR3 size: 16 residues. V gave up 3 bases and J gave up 7 bases; unmatched junction bases: 8. The germline V gene encodes CDR1 KGHDR and CDR2 SFDVKD. CDR3 loop: CATSDPRQGGNSPLHF. The DNA for the CDR3 is TGTGCCACCAGTGATCCACGACAGGGCGGGAATTCACCCCTCCACTTT.

The rearrangement joins TRBV28 to TRBJ1-2, with TRBD1 matching 8 bases. The germline gives CDR1 MDHEN, CDR2 SYDVKM. V gave up 5 bases and J gave up 0 bases; unmatched junction bases: 5. The CDR3 has 15 residues. In nucleotides, the CDR3 is TGTGCCAGCAGTCGTCCAGGGGGCTCTAACTATGGCTACACCTTC. Encoded protein: CASSRPGGSNYGYTF.

The chain joins TRBV28 to TRBJ1-5; D ambiguous. The ends were cut back, 5 bases at V and 2 bases at J, with 16 bases in the middle. The germline gives CDR1 MDHEN, CDR2 SYDVKM. CDR3 size: 16 residues. This CDR3 reads CASSPIEASGNQPQHF. The CDR3 coding sequence is TGTGCCAGCAGTCCCATTGAGGCTTCGGGCAATCAGCCCCAGCATTTT.

The V gene is TRBV20-1, the J gene TRBJ1-5; a possible D gene is TRBD1 (5 bases). Trimming removed 3 bases at V and 1 base at J, with 16 bases between. Germline CDR1 is DFQATT and CDR2 is SNEGSKA (reference sequence). This CDR3 is built from 16 residues. The chain's CDR3 is CSASRLQDTSNQPQHF. The CDR3 DNA reads TGCAGTGCTAGTCGTCTGCAGGACACCAGCAATCAGCCCCAGCATTTT.

The rearrangement joins TRBV27 to TRBJ1-1; possible D gene TRBD1, 5 bases. Germline lookup yields CDR1 MNHEY and CDR2 SMNVEV (reference sequence). The germline V and J ends were trimmed by 2 bases and 5 bases, with 15 bases remaining between them. There are 15 residues in the CDR3. Written as DNA, the CDR3 is TGTGCCAGCAGTTTAACCCCAGGGTTGATGACTGAAGCTTTCTTT. Amino acid sequence: CASSLTPGLMTEAFF.